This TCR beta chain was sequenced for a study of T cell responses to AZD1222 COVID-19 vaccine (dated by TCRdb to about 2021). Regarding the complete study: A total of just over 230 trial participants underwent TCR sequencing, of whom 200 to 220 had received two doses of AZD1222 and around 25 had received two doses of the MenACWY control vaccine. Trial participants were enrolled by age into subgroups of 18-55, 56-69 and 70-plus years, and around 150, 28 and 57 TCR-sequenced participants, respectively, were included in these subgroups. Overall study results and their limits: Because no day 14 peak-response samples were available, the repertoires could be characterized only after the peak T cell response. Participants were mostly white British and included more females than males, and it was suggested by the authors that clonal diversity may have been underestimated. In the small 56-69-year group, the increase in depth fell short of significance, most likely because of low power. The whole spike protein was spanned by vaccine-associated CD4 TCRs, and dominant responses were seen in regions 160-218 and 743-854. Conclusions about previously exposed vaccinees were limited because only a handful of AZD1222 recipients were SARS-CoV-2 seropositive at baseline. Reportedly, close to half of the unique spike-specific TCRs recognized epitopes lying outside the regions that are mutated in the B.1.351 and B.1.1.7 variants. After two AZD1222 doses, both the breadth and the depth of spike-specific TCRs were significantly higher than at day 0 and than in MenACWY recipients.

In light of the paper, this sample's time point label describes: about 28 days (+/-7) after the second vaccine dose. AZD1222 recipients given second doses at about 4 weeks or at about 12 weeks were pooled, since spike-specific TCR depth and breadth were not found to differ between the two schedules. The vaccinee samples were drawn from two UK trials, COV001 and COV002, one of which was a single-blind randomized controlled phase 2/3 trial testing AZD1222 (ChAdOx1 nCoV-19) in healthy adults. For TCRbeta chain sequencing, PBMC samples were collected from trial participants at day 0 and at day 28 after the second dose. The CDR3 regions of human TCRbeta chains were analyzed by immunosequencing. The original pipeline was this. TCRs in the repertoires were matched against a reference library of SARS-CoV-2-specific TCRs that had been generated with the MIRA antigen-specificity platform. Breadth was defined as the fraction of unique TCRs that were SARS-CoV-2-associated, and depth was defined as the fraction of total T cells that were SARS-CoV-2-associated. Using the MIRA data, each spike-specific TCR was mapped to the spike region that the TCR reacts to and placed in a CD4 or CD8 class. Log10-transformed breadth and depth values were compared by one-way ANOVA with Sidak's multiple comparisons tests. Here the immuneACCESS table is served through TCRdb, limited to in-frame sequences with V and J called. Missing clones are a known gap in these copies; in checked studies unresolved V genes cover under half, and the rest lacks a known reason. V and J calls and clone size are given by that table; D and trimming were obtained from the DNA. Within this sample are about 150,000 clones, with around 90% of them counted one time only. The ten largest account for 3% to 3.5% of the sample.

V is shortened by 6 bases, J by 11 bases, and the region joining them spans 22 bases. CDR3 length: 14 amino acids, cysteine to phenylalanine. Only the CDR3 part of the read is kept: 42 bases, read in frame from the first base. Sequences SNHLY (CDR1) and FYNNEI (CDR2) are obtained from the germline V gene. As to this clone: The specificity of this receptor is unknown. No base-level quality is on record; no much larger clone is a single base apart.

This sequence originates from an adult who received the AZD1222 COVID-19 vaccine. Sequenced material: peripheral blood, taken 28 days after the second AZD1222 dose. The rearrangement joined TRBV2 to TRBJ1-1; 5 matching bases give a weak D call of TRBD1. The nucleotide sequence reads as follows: TGTGCCAGCAGCCTAGCACTGGGGCGACGAGGGGCTTTCTTT. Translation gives CASSLALGRRGAFF.